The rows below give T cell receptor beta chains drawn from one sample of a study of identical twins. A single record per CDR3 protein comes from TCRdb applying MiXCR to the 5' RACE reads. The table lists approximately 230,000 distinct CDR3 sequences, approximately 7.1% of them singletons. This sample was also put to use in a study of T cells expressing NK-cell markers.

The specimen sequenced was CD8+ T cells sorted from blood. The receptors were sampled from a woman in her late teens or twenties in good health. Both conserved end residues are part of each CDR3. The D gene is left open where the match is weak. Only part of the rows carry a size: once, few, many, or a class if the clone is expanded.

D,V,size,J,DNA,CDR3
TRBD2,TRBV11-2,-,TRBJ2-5,TGTGCCAGCAGCTTAGGAGTATTTGGACTCCCGGGGGGGGAGACCCAGTACTTC,CASSLGVFGLPGGETQYF
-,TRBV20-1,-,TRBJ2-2,TGCAGTGCTAGAGCCGGGACGGAGAACACCGGGGAGCTGTTTTTT,CSARAGTENTGELFF
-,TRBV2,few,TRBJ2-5,TGTGCCAGCCTAGACAGAAAGAAAGAGACCCAGTACTTC,CASLDRKKETQYF
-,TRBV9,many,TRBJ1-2,TGTGCCAGCAGCGTAGGCACGGATACTTATGGCTACACCTTC,CASSVGTDTYGYTF
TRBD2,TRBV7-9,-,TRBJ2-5,TGTGCCAGCAGTTGGACTAGCGGGGGCCTCGGCCGGGAGACCCAGTACTTC,CASSWTSGGLGRETQYF
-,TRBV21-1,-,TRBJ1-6,TGTGCCAGCAGCATTGTCCGGGCACACCATAATTCACCCCTCCACTTT,CASSIVRAHHNSPLHF
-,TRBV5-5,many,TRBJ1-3,TGTGCCAGCAGCTGGTGGACTGGAAACACCATATATTTT,CASSWWTGNTIYF
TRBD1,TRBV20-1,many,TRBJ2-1,TGCAGTGCTAGAGATGTGGGACAGAACAATGAGCAGTTCTTC,CSARDVGQNNEQFF
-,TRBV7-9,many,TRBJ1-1,TGTGCCAGCAGCTTTTCCACGAACACTGAAGCTTTCTTT,CASSFSTNTEAFF
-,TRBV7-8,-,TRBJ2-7,TGTGCCAGCAGCCTGGAGACTAGGAACGAGCAGTACTTC,CASSLETRNEQYF
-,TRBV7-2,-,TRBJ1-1,TGTGCCAGCAGGTCATCTGGGAGGGATAAAGCTTTCTTT,CASRSSGRDKAFF
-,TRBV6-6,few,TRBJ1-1,TGTGCCAGCAGTGCCGTTGACACTGAAGCTTTCTTT,CASSAVDTEAFF
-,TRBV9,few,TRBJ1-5,TGTGCCAGCAGCGCCGGGACGGTCCCCAATCAGCCCCAGCATTTT,CASSAGTVPNQPQHF
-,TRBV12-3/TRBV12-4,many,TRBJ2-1,TGTGCCAGCAGTTCCAGGGGAGGGTCTGGGAATAATGAGCAGTTCTTC,CASSSRGGSGNNEQFF
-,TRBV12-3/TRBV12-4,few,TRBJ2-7,TGTGCCAGCAGTTTGTTGGGTGGTAACTACGAGCAGTACTTC,CASSLLGGNYEQYF
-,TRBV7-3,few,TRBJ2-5,TGTGCCAGCAGCTTCCTCAACCAAGAGACCCAGTACTTC,CASSFLNQETQYF
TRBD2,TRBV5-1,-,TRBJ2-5,TGCGCCAGCAGTCCCCACGGGGGGGCCGGAGAGACCCAGTACTTC,CASSPHGGAGETQYF
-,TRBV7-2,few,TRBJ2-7,TGTGCCAGCAGCCCATACCTCCTCTCGAGCTACGAGCAGTACTTC,CASSPYLLSSYEQYF
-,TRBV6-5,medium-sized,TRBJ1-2,TGTGCCAGCACCTCAGACCCTTCTAACTATGGCTACACCTTC,CASTSDPSNYGYTF
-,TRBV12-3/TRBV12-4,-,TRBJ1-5,TGTGCCAGCAGTCATACAGGGTCTGATCAGCCCCAGCATTTT,CASSHTGSDQPQHF
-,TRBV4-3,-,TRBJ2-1,TGCGCCAGCAGCCGTGAGGGGCCTGATGAGCAGTTCTTC,CASSREGPDEQFF
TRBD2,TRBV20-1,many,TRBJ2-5,TGCAGTGCTAGAGATCCCGGGACTAGACTTTCCCAAGAGACCCAGTACTTC,CSARDPGTRLSQETQYF
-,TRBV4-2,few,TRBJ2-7,TGTGCCAGCAGCCAAGAGGGCGGCTACTCCTACGAGCAGTACTTC,CASSQEGGYSYEQYF
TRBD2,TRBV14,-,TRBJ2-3,TGTGCCAGCAGCCAAGTGGACTGGACTAGCGGGGGGGCCTTGGCAGATACGCAGTATTTT,CASSQVDWTSGGALADTQYF
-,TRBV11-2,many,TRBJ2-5,TGTGCCAGCAGCTCCACCGCGACCCAGTACTTC,CASSSTATQYF
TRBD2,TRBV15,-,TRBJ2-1,TGTGCCACCAGCTCCGAGACTAGCGGGGGGCCGCATGAGCAGTTCTTC,CATSSETSGGPHEQFF
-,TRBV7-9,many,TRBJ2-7,TGTGCCAGCAGCCGAGGGGTCGCGGAGCAGTACTTC,CASSRGVAEQYF
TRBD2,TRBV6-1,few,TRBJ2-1,TGTGCCAGCTCCCTAGCGGGGGGGCCTAGTAATGAGCAGTTCTTC,CASSLAGGPSNEQFF
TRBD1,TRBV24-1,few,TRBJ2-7,TGTGCCACCAGTGACCCGGGACAGCCCTACGAGCAGTACTTC,CATSDPGQPYEQYF
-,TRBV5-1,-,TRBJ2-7,TGCGCCCCGGAGGGAGGTCATTCTTACGAGCAGTACTTC,CAPEGGHSYEQYF
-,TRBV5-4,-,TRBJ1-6,TGTGCCAGCAGGGGAGACAGTAAAGTCCTCCACTTT,CASRGDSKVLHF
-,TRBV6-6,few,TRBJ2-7,TGTGCCAGCAGTTACTCTAAGCTCGAGCAGTACTTC,CASSYSKLEQYF
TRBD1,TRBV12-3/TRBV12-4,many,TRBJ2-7,TGTGCCAGCAGTGCAGGGGACAGGGCCTACGAGCAGTACTTC,CASSAGDRAYEQYF
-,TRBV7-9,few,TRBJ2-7,TGTGCCAGCAGCTTAAGAGTCAGCCCCTACGAGCAGTACTTC,CASSLRVSPYEQYF
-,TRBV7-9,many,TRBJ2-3,TGTGCCAGCAGCTTTTACGGACAGAAAGATACGCAGTATTTT,CASSFYGQKDTQYF
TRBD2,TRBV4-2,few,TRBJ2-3,TGTGCCAGCAAGGCGGGAGGGCCCGATAGCACAGATACGCAGTATTTT,CASKAGGPDSTDTQYF
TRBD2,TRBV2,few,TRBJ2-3,TGTGCCAGCAGCTCCGGGGGGAGCGCTGGGGATACGCAGTATTTT,CASSSGGSAGDTQYF
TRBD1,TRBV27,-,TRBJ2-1,TGTGCCAGCAGTTTATCAGCGACAGGGCCCAATGAGCAGTTCTTC,CASSLSATGPNEQFF
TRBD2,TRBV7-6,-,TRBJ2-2,TGTGCCAGCAGCCCAGAGGGCGGGAGGGGCACCGGGGAGCTGTTTTTT,CASSPEGGRGTGELFF
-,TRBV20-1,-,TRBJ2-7,TGCAGTGCTAGAACCGGGAACTACGAGCAGTACTTC,CSARTGNYEQYF
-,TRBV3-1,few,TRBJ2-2,TGTGCCAGCAGCCCTGAGAGGGGGAACGGGGAGCTGTTTTTT,CASSPERGNGELFF
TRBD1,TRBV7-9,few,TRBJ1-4,TGTGCCAGCAGCGTGCCGGGGACAGGGCATGAAAAACTGTTTTTT,CASSVPGTGHEKLFF
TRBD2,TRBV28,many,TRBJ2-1,TGTGCCATCAGTGAAATGGGACTAGCGGGGGAGCAGTTCTTC,CAISEMGLAGEQFF
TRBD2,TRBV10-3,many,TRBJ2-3,TGTGCCATCAGTGAGATGAAGGGACTACTCGGCACAGATACGCAGTATTTT,CAISEMKGLLGTDTQYF
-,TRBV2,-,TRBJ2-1,TGTGCCAGGGGGACGCGGGAGCAGTTCTTC,CARGTREQFF
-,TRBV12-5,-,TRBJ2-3,TGTGCTAGTGGACCGGGTCCTCTGGATACGCAGTATTTT,CASGPGPLDTQYF
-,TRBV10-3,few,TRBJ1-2,TGTGCCATCAGGGGTTCCCTCTATGGCTACACCTTC,CAIRGSLYGYTF
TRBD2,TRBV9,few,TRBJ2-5,TGTGCCAGCAGCGGGTGGGGGGGGGAGACCCAGTACTTC,CASSGWGGETQYF
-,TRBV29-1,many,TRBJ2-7,TGCAGCGCATTATCCCGCGGGGCCTCCTACGAGCAGTACTTC,CSALSRGASYEQYF
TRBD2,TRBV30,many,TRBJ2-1,TGTGCCTGGAGTCTGTTGAGCGGGGTGGGGAATGAGCAGTTCTTC,CAWSLLSGVGNEQFF
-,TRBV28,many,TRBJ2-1,TGTGCCAGCAGCAATGGAGTAGCGACCTACAATGAGCAGTTCTTC,CASSNGVATYNEQFF
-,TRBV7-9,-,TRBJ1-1,TGTGCCAGCTTAGGACAGCTCAACCCGGAGGACACTGAAGCTTTCTTT,CASLGQLNPEDTEAFF
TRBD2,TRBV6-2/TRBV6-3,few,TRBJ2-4,TGTGCCAGCAGTCTCCCTTTGATAGCGGGAGGCTCAAACATTCAGTACTTC,CASSLPLIAGGSNIQYF
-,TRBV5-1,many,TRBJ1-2,TGCGCCAGCAGCTGGGACCGCATGGGCTACACCTTC,CASSWDRMGYTF
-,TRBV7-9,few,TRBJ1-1,TGTGCCAGCAGCTTAGTCGACAGGAACACTGAAGCTTTCTTT,CASSLVDRNTEAFF